This paragraph reports one T cell receptor beta chain. Its target is not known. This entry comes from a study of vaccination effects on CD4 cells after COVID-19. Study-level points and caveats: The study enrolled few convalescent patients and sampled no early post-infection timepoints. Marked clonal contraction was seen late after vaccination (in both infection- and vaccine-induced clones).

After expansion with viral peptide pools in the ViraFEST assay, antigen-specific CD4+ T cells were sequenced. CD4+ T cell isolation took place after more than eight days of culture. Half-medium replacement with IL-2 medium occurred on days 3 and 7. CDR1 and CDR2 from the germline V gene are MNHEY and SVGAGI. V lost 7 bases to trimming and J lost 4 bases, with 11 bases between them. The CDR3 spans 13 residues. TCRdb keeps only in-frame clones here, not all; method: immunoSEQ multiplex PCR. The sample yields tens of thousands of clones, 70% seen once. The sample here was CD4+ T cells from PBMCs cultured with HCoV-229E spike peptides, taken before COVID-19 vaccination. The TCR originated in a human donor who received a COVID-19 vaccine. This chain joins TRBV6-5 and TRBJ2-1, with D possibly being TRBD1 (6 bases). CDR3 nucleotide sequence: TGTGCCAGCACCCTGGACAGATACAATGAGCAGTTCTTC. It yields the protein CASTLDRYNEQFF.